One T cell receptor (beta chain) is described in this entry. Germline V gene sequence: CDR1 SGHRS, CDR2 YFSETQ. The CDR3 is 17 residues long. J was trimmed by 3 bases and V by 0 bases; bases with no gene match: 6. As handled by the study authors: Reference gene primer amplification gave nucleated cell count estimates. Some clones are missing from TCRdb's copy, which holds only in-frame ones; the method was immunoSEQ multiplex PCR. V and J calls and clone size are those listed in that table; D and trimming were worked out from the DNA. The sample yields 70,000 to 80,000 clones, around 86% seen once. The data were taken from a study of blood T cell repertoires in COVID-19. Study context: Acute and convalescent COVID-19 samples came from the United States, Italy and Spain. T cells, B-cell-depleted T cells, or PBMCs supplied cDNA or gDNA.

Input material: peripheral blood. The V gene is TRBV5-1, the J gene TRBJ2-3, with 11 bases matching TRBD2. This sequence originates from an older woman with acute or convalescent COVID-19. The CDR3, as DNA: TGCGCCAGCAGCTTGGAGATGACTAGCGGGGTGACAGATACGCAGTATTTT. It encodes CASSLEMTSGVTDTQYF.